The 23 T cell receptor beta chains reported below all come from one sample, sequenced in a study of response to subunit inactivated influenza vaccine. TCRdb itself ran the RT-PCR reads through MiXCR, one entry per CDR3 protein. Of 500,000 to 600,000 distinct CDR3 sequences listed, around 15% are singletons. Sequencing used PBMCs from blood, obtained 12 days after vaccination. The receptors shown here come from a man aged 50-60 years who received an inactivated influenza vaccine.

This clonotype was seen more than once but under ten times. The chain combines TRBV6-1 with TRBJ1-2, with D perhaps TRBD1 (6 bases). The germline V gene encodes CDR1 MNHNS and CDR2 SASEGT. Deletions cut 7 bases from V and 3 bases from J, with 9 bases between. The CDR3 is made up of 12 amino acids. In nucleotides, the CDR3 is TGTGCCAGCAAAAGGACAGACTATGGCTACACCTTC. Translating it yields CASKRTDYGYTF.

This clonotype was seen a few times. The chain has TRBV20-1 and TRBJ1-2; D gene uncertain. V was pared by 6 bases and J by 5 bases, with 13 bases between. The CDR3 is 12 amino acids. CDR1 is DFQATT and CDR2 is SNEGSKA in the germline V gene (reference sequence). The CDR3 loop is CSAAGSTYGYTF. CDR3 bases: TGCAGTGCAGCCGGGAGTACTTATGGCTACACCTTC.

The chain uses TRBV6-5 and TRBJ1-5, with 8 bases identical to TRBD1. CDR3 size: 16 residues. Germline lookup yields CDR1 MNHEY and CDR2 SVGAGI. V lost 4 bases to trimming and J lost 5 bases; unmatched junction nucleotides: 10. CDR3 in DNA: TGTGCCAGCAGTTCCATCCGGACAGGGCCGGATCAGCCCCAGCATTTT. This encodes CASSSIRTGPDQPQHF.

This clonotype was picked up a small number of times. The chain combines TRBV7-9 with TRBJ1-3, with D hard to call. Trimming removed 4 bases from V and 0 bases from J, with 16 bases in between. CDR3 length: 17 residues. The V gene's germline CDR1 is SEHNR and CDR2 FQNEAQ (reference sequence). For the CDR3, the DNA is TGTGCCAGCAGCTCAACCTATGACATCAGCTCTGGAAACACCATATATTTT. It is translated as CASSSTYDISSGNTIYF.

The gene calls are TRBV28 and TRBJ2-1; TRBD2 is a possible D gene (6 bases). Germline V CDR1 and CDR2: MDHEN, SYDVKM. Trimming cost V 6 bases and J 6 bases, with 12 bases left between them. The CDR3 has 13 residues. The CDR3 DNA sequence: TGTGCCAGCAGCCAAACTAGCCTCAATGAGCAGTTCTTC. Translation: CASSQTSLNEQFF.

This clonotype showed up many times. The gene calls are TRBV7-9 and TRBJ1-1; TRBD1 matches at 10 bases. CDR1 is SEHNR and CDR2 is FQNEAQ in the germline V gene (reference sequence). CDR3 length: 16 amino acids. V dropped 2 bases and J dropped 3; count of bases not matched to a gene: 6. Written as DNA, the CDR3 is TGTGCCAGCAGCTTAAGCCCTGGACAGGGGGACACTGAAGCTTTCTTT. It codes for CASSLSPGQGDTEAFF. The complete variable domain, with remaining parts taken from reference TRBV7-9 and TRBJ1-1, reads DTGVSQNPRHKITKRGQNVTFRCDPISEHNRLYWYRQTLGQGPEFLTYFQNEAQLEKSRLLSDRFSAERPKGSFSTLEIQRTEQGDSAMYLCASSLSPGQGDTEAFFGQGTRLTVV.

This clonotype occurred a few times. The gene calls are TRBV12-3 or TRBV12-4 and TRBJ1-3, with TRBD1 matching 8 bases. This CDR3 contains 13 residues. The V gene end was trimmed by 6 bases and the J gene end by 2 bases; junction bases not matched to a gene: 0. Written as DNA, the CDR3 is TGTGCCAGCAGGACAGGGGCTGGAAACACCATATATTTT. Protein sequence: CASRTGAGNTIYF.

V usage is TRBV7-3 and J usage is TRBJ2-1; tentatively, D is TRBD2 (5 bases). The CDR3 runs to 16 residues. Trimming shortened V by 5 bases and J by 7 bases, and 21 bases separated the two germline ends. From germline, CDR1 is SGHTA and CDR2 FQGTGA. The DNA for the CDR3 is TGTGCCAGCAGCCCTACCTCTCCGGGAATGGCGAATGAGCAGTTCTTC. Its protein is CASSPTSPGMANEQFF.

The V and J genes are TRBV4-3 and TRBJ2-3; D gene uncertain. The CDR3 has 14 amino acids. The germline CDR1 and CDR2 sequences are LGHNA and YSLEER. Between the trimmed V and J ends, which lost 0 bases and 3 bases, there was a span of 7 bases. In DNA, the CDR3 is TGCGCCAGCAGCCAAGAACTGGGAACAGATACGCAGTATTTT. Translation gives CASSQELGTDTQYF.

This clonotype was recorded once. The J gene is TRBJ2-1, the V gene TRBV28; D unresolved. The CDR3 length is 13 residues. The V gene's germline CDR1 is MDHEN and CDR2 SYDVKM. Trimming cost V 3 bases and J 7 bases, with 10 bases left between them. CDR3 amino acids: CASSFVDLNEQFF. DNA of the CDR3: TGTGCCAGCAGTTTCGTCGACCTTAATGAGCAGTTCTTC.

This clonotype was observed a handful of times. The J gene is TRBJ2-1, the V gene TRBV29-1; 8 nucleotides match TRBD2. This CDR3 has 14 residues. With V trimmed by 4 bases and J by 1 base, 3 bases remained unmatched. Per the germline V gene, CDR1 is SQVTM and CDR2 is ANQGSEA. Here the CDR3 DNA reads TGCAGCGTTGGCGGACTAGCTTCCTACAATGAGCAGTTCTTC. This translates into CSVGGLASYNEQFF.

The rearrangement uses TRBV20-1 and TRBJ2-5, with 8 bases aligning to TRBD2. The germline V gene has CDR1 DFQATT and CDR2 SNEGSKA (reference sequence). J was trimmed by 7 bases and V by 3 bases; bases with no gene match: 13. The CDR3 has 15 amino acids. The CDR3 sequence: CSASGGRRLEGTQYF. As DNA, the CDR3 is TGCAGTGCTAGTGGCGGGAGGCGATTAGAGGGGACCCAGTACTTC.

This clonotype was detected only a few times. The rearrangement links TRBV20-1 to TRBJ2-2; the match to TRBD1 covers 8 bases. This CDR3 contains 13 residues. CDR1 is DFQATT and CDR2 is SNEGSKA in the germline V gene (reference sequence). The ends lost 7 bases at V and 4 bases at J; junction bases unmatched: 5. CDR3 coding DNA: TGCAGTGTGGACAGGGCGACCACCGGGGAGCTGTTTTTT. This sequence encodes CSVDRATTGELFF.

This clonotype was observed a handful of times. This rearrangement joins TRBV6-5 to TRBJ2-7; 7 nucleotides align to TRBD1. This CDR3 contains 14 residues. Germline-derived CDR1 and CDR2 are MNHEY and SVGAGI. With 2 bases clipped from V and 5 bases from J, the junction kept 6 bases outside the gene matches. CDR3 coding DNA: TGTGCCAGCAGTTACACAGGGGCTTCCCACGAGCAGTACTTC. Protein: CASSYTGASHEQYF.

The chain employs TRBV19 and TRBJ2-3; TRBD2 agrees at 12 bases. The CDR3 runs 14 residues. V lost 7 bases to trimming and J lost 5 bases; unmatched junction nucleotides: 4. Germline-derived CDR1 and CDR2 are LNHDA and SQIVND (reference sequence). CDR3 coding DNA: TGTGCCAGTAAACTAGCGGGAGGAGAAGATACGCAGTATTTT. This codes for CASKLAGGEDTQYF.

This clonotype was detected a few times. CDR3 nucleotide sequence: TGTGCCAGCAGCTTAGATGGGGACAGCATGAACACTGAAGCTTTCTTT. Translating gives CASSLDGDSMNTEAFF. The chain links TRBV7-8 to TRBJ1-1; TRBD1 aligns across 7 bases. This CDR3 is built from 16 residues. The V gene's germline CDR1 is SGHVS and CDR2 FQNEAQ. V lost 1 base, J lost 0 bases, and 5 bases stayed unmatched. The whole variable domain, remainder taken from reference TRBV7-8 and TRBJ1-1, is GAGVSQSPRYKVAKRGQDVALRCDPISGHVSLFWYQQALGQGPEFLTYFQNEAQLDKSGLPSDRFFAERPEGSVSTLKIQRTQQEDSAVYLCASSLDGDSMNTEAFFGQGTRLTVV.

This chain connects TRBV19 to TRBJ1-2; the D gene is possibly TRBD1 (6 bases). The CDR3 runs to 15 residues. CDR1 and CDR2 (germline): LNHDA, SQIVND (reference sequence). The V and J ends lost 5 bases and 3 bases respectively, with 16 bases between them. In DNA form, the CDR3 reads TGTGCCAGTAGTCCCCAGGACAGCCTGTACTATGGCTACACCTTC. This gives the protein CASSPQDSLYYGYTF.

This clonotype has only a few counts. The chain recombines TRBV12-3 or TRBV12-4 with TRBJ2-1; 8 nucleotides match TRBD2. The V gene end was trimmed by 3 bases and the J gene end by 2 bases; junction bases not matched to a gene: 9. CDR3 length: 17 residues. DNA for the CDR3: TGTGCCAGCAGTTTCCGGCGGGGGGAGTCTGCCTACAATGAGCAGTTCTTC. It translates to CASSFRRGESAYNEQFF.

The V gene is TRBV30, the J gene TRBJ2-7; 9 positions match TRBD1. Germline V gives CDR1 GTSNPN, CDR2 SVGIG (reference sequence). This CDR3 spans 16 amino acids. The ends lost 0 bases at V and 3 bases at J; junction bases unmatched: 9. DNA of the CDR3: TGTGCCTGGAGTGTACTCAGAGGGGACAGGGACTACGAGCAGTACTTC. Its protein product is CAWSVLRGDRDYEQYF.

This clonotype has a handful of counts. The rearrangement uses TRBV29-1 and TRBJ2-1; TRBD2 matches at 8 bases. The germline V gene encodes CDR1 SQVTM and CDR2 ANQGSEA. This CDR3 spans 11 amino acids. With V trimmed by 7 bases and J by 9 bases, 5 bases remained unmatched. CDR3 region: CSATTSGEQFF. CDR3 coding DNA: TGCAGCGCGACAACTAGCGGTGAGCAGTTCTTC.

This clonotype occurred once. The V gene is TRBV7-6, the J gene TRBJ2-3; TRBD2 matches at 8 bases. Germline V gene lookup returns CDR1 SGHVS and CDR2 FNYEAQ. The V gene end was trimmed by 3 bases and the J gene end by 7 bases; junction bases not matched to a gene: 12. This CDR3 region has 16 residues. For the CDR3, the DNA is TGTGCCAGCAGCTTGGGTCGGCGGGGGGCCGGAAATACGCAGTATTTT. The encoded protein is CASSLGRRGAGNTQYF.

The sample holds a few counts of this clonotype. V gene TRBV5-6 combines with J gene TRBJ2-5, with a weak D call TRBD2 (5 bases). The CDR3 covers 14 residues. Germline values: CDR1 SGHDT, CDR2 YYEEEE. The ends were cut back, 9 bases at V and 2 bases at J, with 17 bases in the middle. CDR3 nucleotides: TGTGCCACCAGAAGCGAGGGCATGCAAGAGACCCAGTACTTC. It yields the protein CATRSEGMQETQYF.

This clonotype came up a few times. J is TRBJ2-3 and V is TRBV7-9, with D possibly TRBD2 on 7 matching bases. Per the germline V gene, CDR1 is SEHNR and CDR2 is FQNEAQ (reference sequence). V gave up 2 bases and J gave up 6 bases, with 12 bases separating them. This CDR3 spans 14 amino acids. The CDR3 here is CASSLTGGPDTQYF. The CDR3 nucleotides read TGTGCCAGCAGCTTAACGGGGGGCCCCGATACGCAGTATTTT.